This T cell receptor beta chain is drawn from a study of blood T cell repertoires in COVID-19. Study-level information: Acute-phase and convalescent COVID-19 samples originated in the United States, Italy and Spain.

In germline, CDR1 is MDHEN, CDR2 SYDVKM. This CDR3 region has 12 residues. Trimming took 1 base from V and 6 from J, leaving 4 bases between them. In the authors' workflow: Researchers report that nucleated cell counts were estimated from reference gene primer amplification. Profiled with immunoSEQ multiplex PCR; TCRdb holds only in-frame clones, not every one. V and J calls and clone size are copied from that table; D and trimming were computed from the DNA. The table records 350,000 or so clones, 70% to 90% of them present only once. The material sequenced was peripheral blood. The sequence was collected from a woman aged 25 to 39 with COVID-19, enrolled during active disease. J is TRBJ1-5 and V is TRBV28; D call uncertain. The chain's CDR3 is CASSLSRQPQHF. The CDR3 coding sequence is TGTGCCAGCAGTTTATCCCGTCAGCCCCAGCATTTT.